Below are 19 T cell receptor beta chains sequenced from a single sample in a study of blood T cells in healthy people across ages. The second PCR ran about 6 to 12 cycles with a sample-barcoded 5' primer and J-beta primers. TCRdb re-analysed the 5' RACE reads in MiXCR, keeping a single row per CDR3 protein. The sample holds about 760,000 distinct CDR3 sequences, more than 55% seen once. What was sequenced was blood. The receptors originated from a middle-aged man in good health.

A few counts support this clonotype. The chain joins TRBV20-1 to TRBJ1-1, with D unclear. This CDR3 spans 14 amino acids. Germline assignment: CDR1 DFQATT and CDR2 SNEGSKA (reference sequence). V was clipped by 1 base and J by 0 bases, with 9 bases between them. CDR3 amino acids: CSARAGKLNTEAFF. In DNA form, the CDR3 reads TGCAGTGCTAGAGCGGGGAAACTGAACACTGAAGCTTTCTTT.

The V call is TRBV2, the J call TRBJ1-5; D gene ambiguous. CDR1 and CDR2 (germline): SNHLY, FYNNEI. The CDR3 spans 14 residues. Trimming pared 3 bases from V and 3 bases from J, leaving 9 bases between. The chain's CDR3 is CASSDASSNQPQHF. The CDR3 coding sequence is TGTGCCAGCAGTGATGCCAGTTCCAATCAGCCCCAGCATTTT.

The V call is TRBV20-1, the J call TRBJ2-7, with 7 positions matching TRBD1. Looked up from germline, CDR1 is DFQATT and CDR2 is SNEGSKA (reference sequence). The CDR3 length is 14 residues. Trimming cost V 5 bases and J 3 bases; bases outside gene matches: 10. In DNA, the CDR3 is TGCAGTGCTTCCTTGGCAGGGGGTATCTACGAGCAGTACTTC. This translates into CSASLAGGIYEQYF.

This clonotype was counted once. Germline and junction disagree at one end, which may indicate a read error. The chain employs TRBV4-3 and TRBJ2-3; tentatively, D is TRBD1 or TRBD2 (5 bases each). The germline V gene encodes CDR1 LGHNA and CDR2 YSLEER. The CDR3 contains 15 residues. CDR3 region: CASSQERGRTDTRYF. CDR3 sequence (DNA): TGCGCCAGCAGCCAAGAGAGGGGTCGCACAGATACGCGGTATTTT.

The chain joins TRBV24-1 to TRBJ2-7; 8 positions match TRBD1. Germline values: CDR1 KGHDR, CDR2 SFDVKD. CDR3 size: 13 residues. J gave up 9 bases and V 2 bases, and 5 bases lay outside the gene matches. CDR3 sequence reads: CATSDSTGTGQYF. In DNA, the CDR3 is TGTGCCACCAGTGATTCTACCGGGACAGGGCAGTACTTC.

The rearrangement uses TRBV28 and TRBJ2-6, with D perhaps TRBD2 (6 bases). The CDR3 has 15 residues. Germline lookup yields CDR1 MDHEN and CDR2 SYDVKM. Trimming took 3 bases from V and 2 from J, leaving 8 bases between them. The CDR3 bases are TGTGCCAGCAGTTTCGGGGAGGCTGGGGCCAACGTCCTGACTTTC. Encoded protein: CASSFGEAGANVLTF.

The rearrangement links TRBV5-1 to TRBJ2-2; D unresolved. V lost 4 bases, J lost 6 bases, and 22 bases lay in between. Looked up from germline, CDR1 is SGHRS and CDR2 is YFSETQ. The CDR3 totals 17 residues. The CDR3 protein is CASSPVGVHNPAGELFF. CDR3 coding DNA: TGCGCCAGCAGCCCCGTTGGGGTCCACAACCCGGCCGGGGAGCTGTTTTTT.

V is TRBV20-1 and J is TRBJ2-3; 10 bases are shared with TRBD2. Germline lookup yields CDR1 DFQATT and CDR2 SNEGSKA (reference sequence). This CDR3 is 15 amino acids long. Trimming at V came to 5 bases and at J to 2 bases, leaving 7 bases not matched to a gene. This CDR3 is CSAGRGLANTDTQYF. For the CDR3, the DNA is TGCAGTGCTGGCCGGGGACTAGCGAACACAGATACGCAGTATTTT.

This clonotype was observed a few times. The J gene is TRBJ2-3, the V gene TRBV15; no clear D gene. V gave up 1 base and J gave up 2 bases, with 7 bases separating them. CDR1 is LNHNV and CDR2 is YYDKDF in the germline V gene (reference sequence). This CDR3 spans 14 amino acids. This CDR3 reads CATSRVGDTDTQYF. As DNA, the CDR3 is TGTGCCACCAGCAGAGTCGGCGACACAGATACGCAGTATTTT.

This rearrangement joins TRBV7-6 to TRBJ2-3; 12 nucleotides match TRBD2. With V trimmed by 0 bases and J by 2 bases, 3 bases remained unmatched. The CDR3 has 17 amino acids. Germline CDR1 reads SGHVS; CDR2 reads FNYEAQ. CDR3 sequence: CASSLAPSGGATDTQYF. CDR3 in DNA: TGTGCCAGCAGCTTAGCCCCTAGCGGGGGGGCCACAGATACGCAGTATTTT.

V usage is TRBV29-1 and J usage is TRBJ2-7, with TRBD2 identical over 12 bases. Germline V gene data show CDR1 as SQVTM and CDR2 as ANQGSEA. The length of the CDR3 is 14 residues. Losses at the gene ends were 6 bases for V and 4 bases for J; bases not matched to a gene: 7. CDR3 DNA: TGCAGCGTAAAGCTGACTAGCGGGAGTTACGAGCAGTACTTC. Its translation is CSVKLTSGSYEQYF.

The J gene is TRBJ2-3, the V gene TRBV7-6, with 8 bases identical to TRBD1. V was pared by 3 bases and J by 2 bases, with 7 bases of the junction left unmatched. Looked up from germline, CDR1 is SGHVS and CDR2 is FNYEAQ. The CDR3 loop spans 16 amino acids. DNA of the CDR3: TGTGCCAGCAGCTTGAGGACAGGGCGTATCACAGATACGCAGTATTTT. Translated: CASSLRTGRITDTQYF.

The chain couples TRBV6-2 or TRBV6-3 to TRBJ1-5; 8 positions agree with TRBD1. V lost 7 bases and J lost 5; bases outside the gene matches: 7. The CDR3 sequence is 14 residues long. Germline CDR1 reads MNHEY; CDR2 reads SVGEGT. This CDR3 reads CASTYGTGHQPQHF. The CDR3 region has the DNA TGTGCCAGCACCTACGGGACAGGTCATCAGCCCCAGCATTTT.

The chain couples TRBV28 to TRBJ1-2; TRBD1 matches at 10 bases. CDR1 MDHEN and CDR2 SYDVKM come from the germline V gene. J gave up 2 bases and V 10 bases, and 13 bases lay outside the gene matches. This CDR3 has 16 residues. The CDR3 spells CATKTGTGVVNYGYTF. CDR3 DNA: TGTGCCACTAAAACCGGGACAGGGGTAGTCAACTATGGCTACACCTTC.

This clonotype has more than one count but fewer than ten. CDR3 sequence reads: CSVQRDSSYNEQFF. The DNA of the CDR3 is TGCAGTGTACAAAGGGACAGCTCCTACAATGAGCAGTTCTTC. The genes are TRBV20-1 and TRBJ2-1; 7 bases are a match to TRBD1. This CDR3 comprises 14 residues. From germline, CDR1 is DFQATT and CDR2 SNEGSKA (reference sequence). V lost 7 bases to trimming and J lost 0 bases; unmatched junction nucleotides: 6.

This clonotype has just a few counts. The rearrangement uses TRBV7-3 and TRBJ2-6; TRBD1 matches at 8 bases. Germline CDR1 reads SGHTA; CDR2 reads FQGTGA. Trimming took 8 bases from V and 1 from J; bases not matched to a gene: 7. CDR3 size: 16 residues. Here the CDR3 DNA reads TGTGCCAGCTCTAGGGACAGGAATTCTGGGGCCAACGTCCTGACTTTC. It translates to CASSRDRNSGANVLTF.

J is TRBJ2-7 and V is TRBV12-3 or TRBV12-4, with TRBD1 matching over 9 bases. The DNA end is a closer match to TRBJ2-5, so the J assignment may be wrong. This CDR3 region has 14 residues. CDR3 loop: CASRLRQGEETQYF. CDR3 nucleotide sequence: TGTGCCAGCAGACTTAGACAGGGGGAAGAGACCCAGTACTTC.

This chain links TRBV12-3 or TRBV12-4 with TRBJ2-7, with D tentatively TRBD2 (6 bases). V was pared by 6 bases and J by 2 bases, with 14 bases between. CDR3 length equals 14 residues. This CDR3 is CASSWTNNPYEQYF. For the CDR3, the DNA is TGTGCCAGCAGCTGGACTAATAATCCCTACGAGCAGTACTTC.

Details on this clonotype: This could be a read error, since a much larger clone is one nucleotide away. This chain links TRBV7-9 with TRBJ2-4; D unresolved. The last part of the DNA fits TRBJ2-5 better; the J call may be wrong. The V gene's germline CDR1 is SEHNR and CDR2 FQNEAQ (reference sequence). The CDR3 has 12 residues. The CDR3 spells CASSFVLETQYF. For the CDR3, the DNA is TGTGCCAGCAGCTTCGTTTTGGAGACCCAGTACTTC.